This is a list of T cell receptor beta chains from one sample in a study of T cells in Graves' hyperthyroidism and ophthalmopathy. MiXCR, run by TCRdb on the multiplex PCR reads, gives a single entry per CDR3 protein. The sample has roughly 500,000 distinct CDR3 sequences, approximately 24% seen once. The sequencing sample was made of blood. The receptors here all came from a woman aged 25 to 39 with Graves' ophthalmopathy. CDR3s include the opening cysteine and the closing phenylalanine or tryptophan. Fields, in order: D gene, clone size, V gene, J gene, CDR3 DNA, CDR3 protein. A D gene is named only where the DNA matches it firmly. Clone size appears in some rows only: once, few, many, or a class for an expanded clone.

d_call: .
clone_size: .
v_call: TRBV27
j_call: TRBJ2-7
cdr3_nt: TGTGCCAGCAGGCCGTCGGCCAACCCCTACGAGCAGTACTTC
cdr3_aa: CASRPSANPYEQYF

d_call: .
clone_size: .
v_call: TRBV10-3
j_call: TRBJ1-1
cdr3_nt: TGTGCCATCAGTGAAGGGGGTCTGGACACTGATGCTTTCTTT
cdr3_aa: CAISEGGLDTDAFF

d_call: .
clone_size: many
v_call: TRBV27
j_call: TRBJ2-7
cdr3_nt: TGTGCCAGCAGTCTGCCGGACCAGGGCGAGCAGTACTTC
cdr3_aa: CASSLPDQGEQYF

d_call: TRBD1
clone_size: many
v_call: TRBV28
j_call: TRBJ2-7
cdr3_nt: TGTGCCAGCAGTACCGGGACAGGGGGGTACGAGCAGTACTTC
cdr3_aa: CASSTGTGGYEQYF

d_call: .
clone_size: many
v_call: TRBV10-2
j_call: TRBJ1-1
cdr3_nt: TGCGCCAGCAGTGAGTTGGTCCAAGAGAACACTGAAGCTTTCTTT
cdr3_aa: CASSELVQENTEAFF

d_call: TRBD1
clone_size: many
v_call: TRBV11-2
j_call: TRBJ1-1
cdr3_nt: TGTGCCAGCAGCTTAGATCGGGGCAGGGGGCGTGTGACTGAAGCTTTCTTT
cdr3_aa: CASSLDRGRGRVTEAFF

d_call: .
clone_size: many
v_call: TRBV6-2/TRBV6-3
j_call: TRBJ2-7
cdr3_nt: TGTGCCAGCAGTCCTCCTGACTACAGCTCCTACGAGCAGTACTTC
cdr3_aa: CASSPPDYSSYEQYF

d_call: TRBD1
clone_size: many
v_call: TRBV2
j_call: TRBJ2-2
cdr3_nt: TGTGCCAGCAGTGAACAGGGGGCGAGGAACACCGGGGAGCTGTTTTTT
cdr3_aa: CASSEQGARNTGELFF

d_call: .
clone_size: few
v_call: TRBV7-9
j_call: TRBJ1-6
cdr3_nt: TGTGCCAGCAGCCCAATGACAGGTGGAGGTTCACCCCTCCACTTT
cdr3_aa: CASSPMTGGGSPLHF

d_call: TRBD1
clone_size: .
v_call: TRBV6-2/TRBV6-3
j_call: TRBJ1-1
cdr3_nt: TGTGCCAGCAGCGGGACAGGGTCTGAAGCTTTCTTT
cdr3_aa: CASSGTGSEAFF

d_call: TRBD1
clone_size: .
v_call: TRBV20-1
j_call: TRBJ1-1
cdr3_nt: TGCAGTGCTAGTACAGGGGGCGCGACGGGCACTGAAGCTTTCTTT
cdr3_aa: CSASTGGATGTEAFF

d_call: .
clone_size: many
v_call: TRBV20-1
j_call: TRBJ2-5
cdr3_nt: TGCAGTGCTCAGGGGCTCGAGGAGACCCAGTACTTC
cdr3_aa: CSAQGLEETQYF

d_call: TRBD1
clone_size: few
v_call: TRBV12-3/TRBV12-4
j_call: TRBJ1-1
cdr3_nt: TGTGCCAGCAGTTATCCGGGGCAGGGGGCAGTAGCTTTCTTT
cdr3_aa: CASSYPGQGAVAFF

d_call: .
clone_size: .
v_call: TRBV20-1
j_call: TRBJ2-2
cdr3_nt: TGCAGTGCTAGAGTGACAGGGAGGAGCGGGGAGCTGTTTTTT
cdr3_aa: CSARVTGRSGELFF

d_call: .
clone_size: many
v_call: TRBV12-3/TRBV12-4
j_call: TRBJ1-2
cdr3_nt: TGTGCCAGCAGTTCTCAGGGCGCCTATGGCTACACCTTC
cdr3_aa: CASSSQGAYGYTF

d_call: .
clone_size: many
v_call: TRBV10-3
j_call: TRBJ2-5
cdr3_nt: TGTGCCATCAGTGGGGCACTACAAGAGACCCAGTACTTC
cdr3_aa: CAISGALQETQYF

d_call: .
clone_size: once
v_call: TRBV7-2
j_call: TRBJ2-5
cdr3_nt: TGTGCCAGCAGCTTAGTGGCTAGGGAGGAGACCCAGTACTTC
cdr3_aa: CASSLVAREETQYF

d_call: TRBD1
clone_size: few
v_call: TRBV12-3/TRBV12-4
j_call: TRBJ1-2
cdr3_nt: TGTGCCAGCAGCGCCGGGACAGGGTTAGGCTACACCTTC
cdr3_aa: CASSAGTGLGYTF

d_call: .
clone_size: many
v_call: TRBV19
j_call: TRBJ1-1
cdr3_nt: TGTGCCAGTAGTCGATGGACCACTGAAGCTTTCTTT
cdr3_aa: CASSRWTTEAFF

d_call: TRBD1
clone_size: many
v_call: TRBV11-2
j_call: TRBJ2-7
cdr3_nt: TGTGCCAGCAGCGATATGACAGGGTGGGGAAACGAGCAGTACTTC
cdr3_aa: CASSDMTGWGNEQYF

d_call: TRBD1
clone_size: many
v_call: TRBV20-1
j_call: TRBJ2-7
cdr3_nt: TGCAGTGCTGCGGACAGGGTTTCCCTCGGTTTCGAGCAGTACTTC
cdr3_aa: CSAADRVSLGFEQYF

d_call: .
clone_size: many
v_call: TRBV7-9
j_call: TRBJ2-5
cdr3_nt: TGTGCCAGCAGCTTATGGGGAGAGACCCAGTACTTC
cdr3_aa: CASSLWGETQYF

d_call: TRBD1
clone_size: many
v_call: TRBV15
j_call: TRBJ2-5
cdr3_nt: TGTGCCACCAGCGACTGGACAGGGGAAGAGACCCAGTACTTC
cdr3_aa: CATSDWTGEETQYF

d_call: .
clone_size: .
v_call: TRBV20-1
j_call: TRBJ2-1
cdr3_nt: TGCAGTGCTCCCCGGACTGGCTCCTACAATGAGCAGTTCTTC
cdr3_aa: CSAPRTGSYNEQFF

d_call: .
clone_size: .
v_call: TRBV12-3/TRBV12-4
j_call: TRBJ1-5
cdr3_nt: TGTGCCAGCAGCAAGTGGGATCAGCCCCAGCATTTT
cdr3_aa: CASSKWDQPQHF

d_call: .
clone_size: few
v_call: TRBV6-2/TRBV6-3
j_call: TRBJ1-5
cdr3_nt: TGTGCCAGCAGTTATTTTATGTCGGGCAATCAGCCCCAGCATTTT
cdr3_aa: CASSYFMSGNQPQHF

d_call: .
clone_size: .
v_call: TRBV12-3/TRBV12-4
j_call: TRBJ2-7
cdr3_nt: TGTGCCAGCAGTTCGACTGAGACCTACGAGCAGTACTTC
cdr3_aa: CASSSTETYEQYF

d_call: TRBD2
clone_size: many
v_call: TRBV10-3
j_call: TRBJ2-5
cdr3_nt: TGTGCCATCAGTGAGAACCCTCTAGCGGGGCAAGAGACCCAGTACTTC
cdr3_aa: CAISENPLAGQETQYF

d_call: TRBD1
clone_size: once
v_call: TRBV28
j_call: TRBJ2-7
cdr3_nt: TGTGCCAGCTTCGACAGGGAGTCCCACGAGCAGTACTTC
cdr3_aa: CASFDRESHEQYF

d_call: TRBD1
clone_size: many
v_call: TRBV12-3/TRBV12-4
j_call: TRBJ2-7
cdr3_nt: TGTGCCAGCAGTGGGACAGGGATTGAGCAGTACTTC
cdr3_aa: CASSGTGIEQYF

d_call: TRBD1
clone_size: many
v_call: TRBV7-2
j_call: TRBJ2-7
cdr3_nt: TGTGCCAGCAGCAATGAGGGAGGGACAGGGGACGGAATCCCTATGGGGGAGCAGTACTTC
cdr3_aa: CASSNEGGTGDGIPMGEQYF

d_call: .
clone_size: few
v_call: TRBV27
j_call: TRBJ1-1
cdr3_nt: TGTGCCAGCAGTTTTTCTCCCCTGGGGGTTGCCGAATCTGAGTTGGCTTTCTTT
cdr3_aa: CASSFSPLGVAESELAFF

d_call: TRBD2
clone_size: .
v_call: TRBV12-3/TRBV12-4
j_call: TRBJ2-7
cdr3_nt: TGTGCCAGCAGTCCTGGGGAGGGGCAGATTGCCTACGAGCAGTACTTC
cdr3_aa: CASSPGEGQIAYEQYF